This T cell receptor (beta chain) was recovered during a study of follicular helper T cells after annual influenza vaccination. In the case of this clone: Its antigen is not known.

J was trimmed by 8 bases and V by 5 bases; bases with no gene match: 12. Germline loops: CDR1 SGHNT, CDR2 YENEEA. CDR3 length: 17 residues. Time point denoted: 2013-2014 season, 7 days after vaccination. Adults received seasonal inactivated influenza vaccine, with sorted blood CD4 subsets sequenced before and after. Community-dwelling subjects without influenza vaccination in the prior 6 months were enrolled. Between roughly 35 and 100 mL of blood was drawn per time point. Repertoires were generated with immunoSEQ multiplex PCR, while TCRdb's copy carries only in-frame clones and drops some. Of roughly 9,000 clones detected, 75% to 85% appear once; the ten largest clones hold 3% to 3.5%. Study-level findings and limits: Productive TCRB sequences came from only roughly 10-20% of cells.

The starting material was CXCR5+ CD38- circulating T follicular helper cells from blood, obtained 7 days after influenza vaccination. This sample's subset: circulating Tfh, non-naive CD4+CXCR5+PD-1+ (ICOS+CD38+ or ICOS-CD38-). This sequence originates from an adult who received the influenza vaccine. V gene TRBV11-3 combines with J gene TRBJ2-1; 13 positions match TRBD2. The CDR3 DNA reads TGTGCCAGCAGCCGTGTCCCGGGACTAGCGGGACGGGATGAGCAGTTCTTC. Protein: CASSRVPGLAGRDEQFF.